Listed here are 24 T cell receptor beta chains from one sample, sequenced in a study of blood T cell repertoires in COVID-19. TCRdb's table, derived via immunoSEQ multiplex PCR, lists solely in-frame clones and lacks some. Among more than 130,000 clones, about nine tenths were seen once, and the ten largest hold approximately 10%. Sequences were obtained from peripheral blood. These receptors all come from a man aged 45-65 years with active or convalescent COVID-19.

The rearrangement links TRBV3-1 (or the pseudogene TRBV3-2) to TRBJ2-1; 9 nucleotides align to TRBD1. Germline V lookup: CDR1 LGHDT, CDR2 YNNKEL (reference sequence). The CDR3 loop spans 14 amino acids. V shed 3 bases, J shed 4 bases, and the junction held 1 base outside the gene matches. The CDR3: CASSHGTGYNEQFF. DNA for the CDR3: TGTGCCAGCAGCCACGGGACAGGGTACAATGAGCAGTTCTTC.

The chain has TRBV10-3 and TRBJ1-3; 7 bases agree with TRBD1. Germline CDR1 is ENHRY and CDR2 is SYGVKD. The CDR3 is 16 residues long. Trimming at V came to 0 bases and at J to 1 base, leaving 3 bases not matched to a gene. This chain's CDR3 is CAISESEQGSGNTIYF. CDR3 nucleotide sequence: TGTGCCATCAGTGAGTCCGAACAGGGGTCTGGAAACACCATATATTTT.

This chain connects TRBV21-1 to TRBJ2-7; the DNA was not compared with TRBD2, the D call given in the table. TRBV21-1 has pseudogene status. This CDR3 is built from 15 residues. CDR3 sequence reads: CASSSSGRAPYEQYF. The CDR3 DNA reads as TGTGCCAGCAGCAGTAGCGGGAGGGCCCCCTACGAGCAGTACTTC.

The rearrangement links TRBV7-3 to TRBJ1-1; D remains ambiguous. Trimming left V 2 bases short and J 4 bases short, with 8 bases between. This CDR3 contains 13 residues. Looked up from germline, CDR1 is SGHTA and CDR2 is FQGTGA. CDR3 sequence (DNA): TGTGCCAGCAGCTTAGGAGCGGGCACTGAAGCTTTCTTT. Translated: CASSLGAGTEAFF.

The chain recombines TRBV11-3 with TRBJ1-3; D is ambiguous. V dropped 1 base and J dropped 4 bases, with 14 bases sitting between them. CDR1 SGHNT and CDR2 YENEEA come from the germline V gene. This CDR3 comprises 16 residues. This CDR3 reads CASSLVSRTCGNTIYF. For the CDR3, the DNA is TGTGCCAGCAGCTTAGTCTCCAGAACCTGCGGAAACACCATATATTTT.

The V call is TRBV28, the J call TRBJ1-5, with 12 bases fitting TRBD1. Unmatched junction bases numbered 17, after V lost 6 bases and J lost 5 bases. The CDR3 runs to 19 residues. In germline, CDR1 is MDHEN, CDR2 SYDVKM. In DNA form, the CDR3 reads TGTGCCAGCAGATCTCCGGGACAGGGGGCCGGGTGGGCGGATCAGCCCCAGCATTTT. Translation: CASRSPGQGAGWADQPQHF.

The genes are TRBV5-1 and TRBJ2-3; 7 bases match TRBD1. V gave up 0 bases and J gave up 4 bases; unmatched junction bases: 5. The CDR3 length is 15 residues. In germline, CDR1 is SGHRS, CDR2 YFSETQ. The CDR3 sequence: CASSLGQGRPDTQYF. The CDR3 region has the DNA TGCGCCAGCAGCTTGGGACAGGGTCGCCCAGATACGCAGTATTTT.

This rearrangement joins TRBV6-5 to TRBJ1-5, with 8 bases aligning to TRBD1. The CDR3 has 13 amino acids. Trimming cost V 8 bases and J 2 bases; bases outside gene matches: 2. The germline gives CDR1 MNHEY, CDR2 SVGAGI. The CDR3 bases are TGTGCCAGCGGACAGGGTCGCAATCAGCCCCAGCATTTT. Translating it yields CASGQGRNQPQHF.

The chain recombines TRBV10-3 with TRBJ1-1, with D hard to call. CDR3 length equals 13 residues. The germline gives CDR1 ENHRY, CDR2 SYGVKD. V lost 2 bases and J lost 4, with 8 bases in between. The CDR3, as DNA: TGTGCCATCAGTGAGCCGGGGAGCACTGAAGCTTTCTTT. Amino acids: CAISEPGSTEAFF.

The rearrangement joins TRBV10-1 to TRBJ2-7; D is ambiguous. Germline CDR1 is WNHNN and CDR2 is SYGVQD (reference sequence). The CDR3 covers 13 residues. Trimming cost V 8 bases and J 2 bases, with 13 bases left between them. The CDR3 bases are TGCGCCAGCGAAAACCCATGGCCCTACGAGCAGTACTTC. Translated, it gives CASENPWPYEQYF.

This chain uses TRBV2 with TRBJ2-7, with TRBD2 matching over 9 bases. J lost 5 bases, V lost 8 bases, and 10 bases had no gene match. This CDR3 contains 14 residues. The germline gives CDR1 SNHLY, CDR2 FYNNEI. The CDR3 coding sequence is TGTGCCAGCTCTCTCAGCGCGGGGGGGAACGAGCAGTACTTC. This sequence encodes CASSLSAGGNEQYF. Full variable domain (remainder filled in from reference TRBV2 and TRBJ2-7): EPEVTQTPSHQVTQMGQEVILRCVPISNHLYFYWYRQILGQKVEFLVSFYNNEISEKSEIFDDQFSVERPDGSNFTLKIRSTKLEDSAMYFCASSLSAGGNEQYFGPGTRLTVT.

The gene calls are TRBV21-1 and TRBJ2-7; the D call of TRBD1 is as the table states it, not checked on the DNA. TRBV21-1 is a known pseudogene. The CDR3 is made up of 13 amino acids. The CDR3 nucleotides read TGTGCCAGCATCTCCAGGGCGATCGACGAGCAGTACTTC. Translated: CASISRAIDEQYF.

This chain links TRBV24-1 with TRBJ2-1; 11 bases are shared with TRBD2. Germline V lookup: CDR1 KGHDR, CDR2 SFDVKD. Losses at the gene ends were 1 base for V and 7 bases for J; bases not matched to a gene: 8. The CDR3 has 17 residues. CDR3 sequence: CATSDLGSGRAGNEQFF. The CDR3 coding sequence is TGTGCCACCAGTGATTTAGGTAGCGGGAGGGCCGGGAATGAGCAGTTCTTC.

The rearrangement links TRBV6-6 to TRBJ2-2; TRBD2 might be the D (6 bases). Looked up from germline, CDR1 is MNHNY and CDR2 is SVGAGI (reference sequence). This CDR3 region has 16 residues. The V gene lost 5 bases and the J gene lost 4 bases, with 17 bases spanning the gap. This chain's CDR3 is CASSGGLLSGTGELFF. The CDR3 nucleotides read TGTGCCAGCAGTGGGGGACTTTTGTCGGGCACCGGGGAGCTGTTTTTT.

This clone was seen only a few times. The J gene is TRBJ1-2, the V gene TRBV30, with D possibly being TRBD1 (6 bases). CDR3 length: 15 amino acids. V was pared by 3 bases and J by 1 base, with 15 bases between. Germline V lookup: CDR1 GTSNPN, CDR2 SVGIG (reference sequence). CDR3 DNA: TGTGCCTGGAGCGCTTCCTCAGGGGTTAACTATGGCTACACCTTC. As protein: CAWSASSGVNYGYTF.

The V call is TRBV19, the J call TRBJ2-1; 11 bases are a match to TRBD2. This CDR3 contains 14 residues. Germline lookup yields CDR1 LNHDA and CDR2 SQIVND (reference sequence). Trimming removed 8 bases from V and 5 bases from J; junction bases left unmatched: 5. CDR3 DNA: TGTGCCAGTGCACTAGCGGGAGCCCACAATGAGCAGTTCTTC. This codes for CASALAGAHNEQFF.

In DNA form, the CDR3 reads TGCGCCAGCAGCGGGAGGGCAGAGGGCCATGGCTACACCTTC. This sequence encodes CASSGRAEGHGYTF. The chain has TRBV5-1 and TRBJ1-2; D unresolved. In germline, CDR1 is SGHRS, CDR2 YFSETQ. V lost 4 bases to trimming and J lost 6 bases, with 16 bases between them. There are 14 residues in the CDR3.

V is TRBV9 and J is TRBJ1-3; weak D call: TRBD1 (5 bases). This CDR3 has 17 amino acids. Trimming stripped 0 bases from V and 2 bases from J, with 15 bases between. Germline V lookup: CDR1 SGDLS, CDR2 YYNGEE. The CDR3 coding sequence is TGTGCCAGCAGCGTAGCGCTTGGGGCAGCCACTGGAAACACCATATATTTT. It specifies CASSVALGAATGNTIYF.

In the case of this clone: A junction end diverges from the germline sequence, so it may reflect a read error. The CDR3: CSVEDDRRILF. Written as DNA, the CDR3 is TGCAGCGTTGAAGATGACAGGAGGATCCTCTTT. The V call is TRBV29-1, the J call TRBJ1-1, with D possibly matching TRBD1 (6 bases). In germline, CDR1 is SQVTM, CDR2 ANQGSEA. This CDR3 is 11 amino acids long.

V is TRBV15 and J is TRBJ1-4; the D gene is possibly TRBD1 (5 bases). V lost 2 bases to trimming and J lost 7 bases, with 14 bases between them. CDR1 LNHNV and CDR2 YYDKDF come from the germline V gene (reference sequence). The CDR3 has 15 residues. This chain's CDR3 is CATSRTRVEGEKLFF. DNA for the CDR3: TGTGCCACCAGCAGAACCAGGGTCGAAGGTGAAAAACTGTTTTTT. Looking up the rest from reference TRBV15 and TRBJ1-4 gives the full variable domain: DAMVIQNPRYQVTQFGKPVTLSCSQTLNHNVMYWYQQKSSQAPKLLFHYYDKDFNNEADTPDNFQSRRPNTSFCFLDIRSPGLGDTAMYLCATSRTRVEGEKLFFGSGTQLSVL.

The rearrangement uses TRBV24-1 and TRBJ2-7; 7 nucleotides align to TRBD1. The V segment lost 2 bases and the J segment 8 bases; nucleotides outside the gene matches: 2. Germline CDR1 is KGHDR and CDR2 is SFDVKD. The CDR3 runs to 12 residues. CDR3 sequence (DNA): TGTGCCACCAGTGATTGGACAGGAAAGCAGTACTTC. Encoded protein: CATSDWTGKQYF.

Here the CDR3 DNA reads TGTGCCAGCACCTGGGGTGGGACAGCGAGGGGCGAGCAGTACTTC. Its protein product is CASTWGGTARGEQYF. This chain links TRBV28 with TRBJ2-7; 7 nucleotides agree with TRBD1. The trim removed 7 bases at V and 6 bases at J, leaving 15 bases unmatched. CDR3 length: 15 residues. CDR1 MDHEN and CDR2 SYDVKM come from the germline V gene.

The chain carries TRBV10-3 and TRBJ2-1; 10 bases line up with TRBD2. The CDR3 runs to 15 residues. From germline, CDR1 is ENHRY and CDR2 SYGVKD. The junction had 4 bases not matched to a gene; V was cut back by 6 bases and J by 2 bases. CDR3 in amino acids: CAIRQTSGPYNEQFF. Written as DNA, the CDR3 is TGTGCCATCAGACAGACTAGCGGGCCCTACAATGAGCAGTTCTTC.

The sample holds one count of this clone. The CDR3 sequence is CASSLDGQGTSGANVLTF. As DNA, the CDR3 is TGCGCCAGCAGCTTGGATGGACAGGGGACGTCTGGGGCCAACGTCCTGACTTTC. The J gene is TRBJ2-6, the V gene TRBV5-1; 9 bases map to TRBD1. With V trimmed by 0 bases and J by 1 base, 5 bases remained unmatched. This CDR3 spans 18 amino acids. Germline V CDR1 and CDR2: SGHRS, YFSETQ.